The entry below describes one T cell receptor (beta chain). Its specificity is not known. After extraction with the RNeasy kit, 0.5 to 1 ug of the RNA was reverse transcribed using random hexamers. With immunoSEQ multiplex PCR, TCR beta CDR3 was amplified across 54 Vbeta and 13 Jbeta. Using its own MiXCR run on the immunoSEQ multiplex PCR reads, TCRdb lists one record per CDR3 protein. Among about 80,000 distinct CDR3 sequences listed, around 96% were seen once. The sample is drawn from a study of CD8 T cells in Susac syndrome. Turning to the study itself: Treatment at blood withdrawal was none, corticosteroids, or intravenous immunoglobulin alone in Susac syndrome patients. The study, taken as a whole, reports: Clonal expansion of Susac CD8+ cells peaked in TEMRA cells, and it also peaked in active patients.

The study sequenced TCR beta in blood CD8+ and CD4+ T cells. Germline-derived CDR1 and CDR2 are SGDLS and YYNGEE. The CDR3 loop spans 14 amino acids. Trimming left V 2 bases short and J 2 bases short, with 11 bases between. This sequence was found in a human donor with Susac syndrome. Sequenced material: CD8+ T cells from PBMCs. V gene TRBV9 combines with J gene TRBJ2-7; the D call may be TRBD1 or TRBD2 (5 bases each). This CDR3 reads CASSVGDRTYEQYF. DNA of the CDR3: TGTGCCAGCAGCGTGGGAGACAGAACCTACGAGCAGTACTTC.